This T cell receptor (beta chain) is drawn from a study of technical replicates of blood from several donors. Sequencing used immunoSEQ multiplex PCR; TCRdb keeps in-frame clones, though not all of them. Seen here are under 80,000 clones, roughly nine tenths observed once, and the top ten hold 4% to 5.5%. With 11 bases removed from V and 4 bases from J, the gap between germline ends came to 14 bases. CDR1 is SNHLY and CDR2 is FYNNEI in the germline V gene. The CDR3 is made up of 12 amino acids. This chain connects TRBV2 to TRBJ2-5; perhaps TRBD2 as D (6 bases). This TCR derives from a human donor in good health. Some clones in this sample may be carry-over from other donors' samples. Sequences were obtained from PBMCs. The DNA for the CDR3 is TGTGCCGCAACCCCAGCGGGAGAGACCCAGTACTTC. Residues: CAATPAGETQYF.